This T cell receptor (beta chain) comes out of a study of blood T cells in healthy people across ages. General study points: In the absence of known donor CMV status, changes in expanded clonotypes were possibly confounded.

Every donor contributed around 10 milliliters of peripheral blood by blood draw. In its sample, this clonotype was seen once. Its antigen is not known. Using a J-beta primer mix together with a sample-barcoded 5' primer, a second PCR was run for about 6 to 11 cycles. TCRdb independently ran MiXCR on the 5' RACE reads; one entry per CDR3 protein. The sample has roughly 700,000 distinct CDR3 sequences, about 30% seen once. The TCR comes from a woman aged 80 or over in good health. Sequencing was carried out using blood.

The CDR3 loop reads CASSPRSRSASSYEQYF. Here the CDR3 DNA reads TGTGCCAGCAGCCCAAGGAGTAGGAGCGCTAGCTCCTACGAGCAGTACTTC. The chain carries TRBV3-1 and TRBJ2-7; no firm D call. Trimming pared 4 bases from V and 0 bases from J, leaving 19 bases between. Per the germline V gene, CDR1 is LGHDT and CDR2 is YNNKEL (reference sequence). This CDR3 is built from 17 residues.